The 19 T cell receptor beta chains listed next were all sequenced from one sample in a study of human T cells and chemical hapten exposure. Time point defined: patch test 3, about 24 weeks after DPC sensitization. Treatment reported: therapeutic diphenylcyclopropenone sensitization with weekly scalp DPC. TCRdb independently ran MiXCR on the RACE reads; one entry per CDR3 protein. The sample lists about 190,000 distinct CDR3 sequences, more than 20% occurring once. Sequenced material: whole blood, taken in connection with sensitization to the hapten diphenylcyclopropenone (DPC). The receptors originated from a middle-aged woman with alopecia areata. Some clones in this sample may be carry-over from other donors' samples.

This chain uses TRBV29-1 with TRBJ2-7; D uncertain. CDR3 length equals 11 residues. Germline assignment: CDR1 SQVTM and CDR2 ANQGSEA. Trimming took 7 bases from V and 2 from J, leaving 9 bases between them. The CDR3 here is CSAGETYEQYF. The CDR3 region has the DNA TGCAGCGCCGGTGAAACCTACGAGCAGTACTTC.

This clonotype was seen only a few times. CDR3 DNA: TGCAGCGCCGGGGAGGGGTCCGACTATGGCTACACCTTC. Translation gives CSAGEGSDYGYTF. V and J are TRBV29-1 and TRBJ1-2, with TRBD1 as a possible D gene (5 bases). From germline, CDR1 is SQVTM and CDR2 ANQGSEA. CDR3 length: 13 amino acids. Trimming shortened V by 7 bases and J by 3 bases, and 15 bases separated the two germline ends.

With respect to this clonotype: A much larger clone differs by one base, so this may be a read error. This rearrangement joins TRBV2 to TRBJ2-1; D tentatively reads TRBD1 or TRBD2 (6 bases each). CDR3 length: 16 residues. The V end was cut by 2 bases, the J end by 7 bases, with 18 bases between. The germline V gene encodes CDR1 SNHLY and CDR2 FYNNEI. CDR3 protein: CASSEWGASVRNEQFF. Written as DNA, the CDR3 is TGTGCCAGCAGTGAATGGGGGGCTAGCGTTAGGAATGAGCAGTTCTTC.

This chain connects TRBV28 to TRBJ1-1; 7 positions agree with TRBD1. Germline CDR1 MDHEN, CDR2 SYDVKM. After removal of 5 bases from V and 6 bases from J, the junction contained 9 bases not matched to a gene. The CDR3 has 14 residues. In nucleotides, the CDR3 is TGTGCCAGCAGTCCCGAGTCAGGGGGTGCTGAAGCTTTCTTT. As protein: CASSPESGGAEAFF.

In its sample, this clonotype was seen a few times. The CDR3 spells CASSLFRLAGGETQYF. CDR3 bases: TGTGCCAGCAGCTTATTTCGGCTAGCGGGGGGTGAGACCCAGTACTTC. The V call is TRBV7-2, the J call TRBJ2-5, with 11 bases that match TRBD2. The CDR3 sequence is 16 residues long. CDR1 is SGHTA and CDR2 is FQGNSA in the germline V gene. Unmatched junction bases numbered 7, after V lost 2 bases and J lost 5 bases.

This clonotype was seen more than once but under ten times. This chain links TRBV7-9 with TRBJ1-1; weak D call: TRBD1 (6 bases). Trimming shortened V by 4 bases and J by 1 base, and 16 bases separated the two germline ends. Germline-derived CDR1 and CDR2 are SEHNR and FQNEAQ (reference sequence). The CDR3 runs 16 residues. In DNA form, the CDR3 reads TGTGCCAGCAGCTCCCCCCTGGGGGGCGAGAACACTGAAGCTTTCTTT. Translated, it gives CASSSPLGGENTEAFF.

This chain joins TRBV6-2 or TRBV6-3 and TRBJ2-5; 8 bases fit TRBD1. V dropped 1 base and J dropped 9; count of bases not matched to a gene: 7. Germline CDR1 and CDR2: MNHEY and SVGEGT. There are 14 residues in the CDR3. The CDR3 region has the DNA TGTGCCAGCAGTTACTTCGCAGGGGGCGAGGCCCAGTACTTC. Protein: CASSYFAGGEAQYF.

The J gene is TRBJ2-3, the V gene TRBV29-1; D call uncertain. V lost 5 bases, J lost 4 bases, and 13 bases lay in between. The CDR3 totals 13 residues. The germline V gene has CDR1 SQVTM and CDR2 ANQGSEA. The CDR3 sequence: CSVTQYGADTQYF. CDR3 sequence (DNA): TGCAGCGTTACTCAGTATGGCGCAGATACGCAGTATTTT.

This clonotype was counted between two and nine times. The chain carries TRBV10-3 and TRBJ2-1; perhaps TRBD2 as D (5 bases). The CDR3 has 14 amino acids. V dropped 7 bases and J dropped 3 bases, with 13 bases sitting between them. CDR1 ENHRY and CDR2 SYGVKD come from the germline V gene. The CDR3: CAIKGDRDYNEQFF. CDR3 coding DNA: TGTGCCATCAAGGGCGACCGGGACTACAATGAGCAGTTCTTC.

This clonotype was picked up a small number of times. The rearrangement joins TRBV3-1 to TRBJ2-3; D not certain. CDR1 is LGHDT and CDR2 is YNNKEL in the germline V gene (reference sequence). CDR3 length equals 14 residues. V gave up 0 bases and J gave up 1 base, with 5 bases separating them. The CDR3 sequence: CASSQDTGTDTQYF. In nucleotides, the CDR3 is TGTGCCAGCAGCCAAGATACGGGCACAGATACGCAGTATTTT.

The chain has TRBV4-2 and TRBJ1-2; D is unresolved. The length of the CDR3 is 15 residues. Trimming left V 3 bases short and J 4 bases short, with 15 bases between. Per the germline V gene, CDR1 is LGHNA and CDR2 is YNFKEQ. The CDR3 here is CASSQLELEGYGYTF. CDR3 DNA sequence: TGTGCCAGCAGCCAGTTAGAGCTAGAGGGCTATGGCTACACCTTC.

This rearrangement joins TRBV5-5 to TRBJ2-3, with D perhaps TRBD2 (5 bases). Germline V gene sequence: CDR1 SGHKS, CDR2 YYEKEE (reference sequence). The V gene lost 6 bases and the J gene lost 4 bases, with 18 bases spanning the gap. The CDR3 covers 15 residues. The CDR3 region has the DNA TGTGCCAGCACCCCGGACTTTCAAATAGCAGATACGCAGTATTTT. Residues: CASTPDFQIADTQYF. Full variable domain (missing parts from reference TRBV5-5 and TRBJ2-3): DAGVTQSPTHLIKTRGQQVTLRCSPISGHKSVSWYQQVLGQGPQFIFQYYEKEERGRGNFPDRFSARQFPNYSSELNVNALLLGDSALYLCASTPDFQIADTQYFGPGTRLTVL.

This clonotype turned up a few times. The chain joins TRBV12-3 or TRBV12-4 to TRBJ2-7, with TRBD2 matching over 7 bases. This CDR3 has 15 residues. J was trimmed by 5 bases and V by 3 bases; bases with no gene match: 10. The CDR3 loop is CASSLVRGTANEQYF. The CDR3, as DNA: TGTGCCAGCAGTTTGGTGCGGGGGACCGCGAACGAGCAGTACTTC.

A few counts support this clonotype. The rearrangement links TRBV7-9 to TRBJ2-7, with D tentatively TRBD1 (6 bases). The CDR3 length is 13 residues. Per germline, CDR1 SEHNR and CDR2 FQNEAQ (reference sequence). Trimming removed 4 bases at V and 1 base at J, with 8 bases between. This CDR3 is CASSSGQSYEQYF. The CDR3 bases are TGTGCCAGCAGCTCCGGACAGTCCTACGAGCAGTACTTC.

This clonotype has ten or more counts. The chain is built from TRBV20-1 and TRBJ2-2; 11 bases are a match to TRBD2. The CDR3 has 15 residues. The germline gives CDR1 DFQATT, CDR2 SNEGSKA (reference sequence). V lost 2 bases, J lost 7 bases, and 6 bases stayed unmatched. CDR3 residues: CSARNSGRASGELFF. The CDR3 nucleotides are TGCAGTGCTAGAAATAGCGGGAGGGCTAGCGGGGAGCTGTTTTTT.

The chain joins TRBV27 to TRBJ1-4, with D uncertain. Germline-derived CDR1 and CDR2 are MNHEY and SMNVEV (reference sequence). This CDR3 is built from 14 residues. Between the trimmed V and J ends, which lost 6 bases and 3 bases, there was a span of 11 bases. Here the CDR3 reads CASRRDKANEKLFF. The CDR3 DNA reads TGTGCCAGCAGGAGAGACAAAGCTAATGAAAAACTGTTTTTT.

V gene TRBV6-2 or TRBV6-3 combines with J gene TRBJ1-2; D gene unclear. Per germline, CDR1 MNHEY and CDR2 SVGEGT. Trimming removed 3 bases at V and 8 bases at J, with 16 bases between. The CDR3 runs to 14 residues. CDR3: CASSYYQRTDGYTF. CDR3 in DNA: TGTGCCAGCAGTTATTACCAGAGGACGGACGGCTACACCTTC.

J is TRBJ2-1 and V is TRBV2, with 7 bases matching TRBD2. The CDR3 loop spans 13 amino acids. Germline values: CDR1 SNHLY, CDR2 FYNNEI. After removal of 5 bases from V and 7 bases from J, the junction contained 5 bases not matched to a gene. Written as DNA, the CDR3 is TGTGCCAGCAGTCCCTGGGAGGGGAATGAGCAGTTCTTC. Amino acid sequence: CASSPWEGNEQFF.

CDR3: CASSLAQGSADTQYF. In nucleotides, the CDR3 is TGTGCCAGCAGCTTAGCACAGGGTAGCGCAGATACGCAGTATTTT. The rearrangement joins TRBV7-3 to TRBJ2-3, with D possibly TRBD1 on 6 matching bases. V was trimmed by 2 bases and J by 4 bases, leaving 13 bases between them. The V gene's germline CDR1 is SGHTA and CDR2 FQGTGA. The CDR3 has 15 amino acids. Together with reference TRBV7-3 and TRBJ2-3, the CDR3 gives the full variable domain: GAGVSQTPSNKVTEKGKYVELRCDPISGHTALYWYRQSLGQGPEFLIYFQGTGAADDSGLPNDRFFAVRPEGSVSTLKIQRTERGDSAVYLCASSLAQGSADTQYFGPGTRLTVL.